This T cell receptor beta chain was recovered during a study of T cells after yellow fever vaccination. Whole-study findings and limits: Booster samples showed a return of most primary-vaccination clones (around 96% CD4, about 87% CD8).

CDR1 LGHDT and CDR2 YNNKEL come from the germline V gene (reference sequence). The ends were cut back, 3 bases at V and 5 bases at J, with 19 bases in the middle. This CDR3 comprises 16 residues. Using its own MiXCR run on the 5' RACE reads, TCRdb lists one record per CDR3 protein. This sample carries around 330,000 distinct CDR3 sequences, 3.6% of them seen once, and the ten largest clones take around 24%. This clonotype was counted between two and nine times. What it recognizes is unknown. This clonotype was obtained from a man between 18 and 35 years old who received the YFV17D yellow fever vaccine. V usage is TRBV3-1 and J usage is TRBJ2-5; D unclear. Sequenced here: PBMCs, sampled on the day of the yellow fever booster vaccination. This CDR3 is CASSQPDGEDPETQYF. The CDR3 coding sequence is TGTGCCAGCAGCCAGCCGGATGGTGAGGATCCTGAGACCCAGTACTTC.